This TCR beta chain was recovered during a study of CD8 T cells in ankylosing spondylitis. This CDR3 has 14 amino acids. Germline V gene lookup returns CDR1 GTSNPN and CDR2 SVGIG (reference sequence). With 1 base removed from V and 1 base from J, the gap between germline ends came to 10 bases. MiXCR was run by TCRdb on the 5' RACE reads, yielding one entry per CDR3 protein. Here the sample spans roughly 130,000 distinct CDR3 sequences, roughly 9% being singletons. This receptor was identified in a male donor with ankylosing spondylitis or in good health (not recorded which). This rearrangement joins TRBV30 to TRBJ2-5, with D unresolved. Sequenced input: blood, either unsorted or a sorted T cell fraction (not recorded which). The CDR3: CAWSGGRFQETQYF. CDR3 nucleotide sequence: TGTGCCTGGAGTGGGGGAAGGTTCCAAGAGACCCAGTACTTC.